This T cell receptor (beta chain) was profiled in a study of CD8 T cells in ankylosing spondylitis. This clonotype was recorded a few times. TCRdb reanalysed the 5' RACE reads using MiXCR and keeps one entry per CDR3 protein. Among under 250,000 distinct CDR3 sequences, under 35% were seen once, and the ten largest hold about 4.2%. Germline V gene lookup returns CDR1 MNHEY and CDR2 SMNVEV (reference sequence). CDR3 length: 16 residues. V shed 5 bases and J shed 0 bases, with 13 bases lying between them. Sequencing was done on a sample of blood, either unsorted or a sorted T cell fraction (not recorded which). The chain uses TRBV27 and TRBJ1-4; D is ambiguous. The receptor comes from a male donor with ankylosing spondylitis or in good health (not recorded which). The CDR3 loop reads CASSQNRESTNEKLFF. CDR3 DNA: TGTGCCAGCAGTCAGAACCGGGAATCAACTAATGAAAAACTGTTTTTT.